Detailed here is one T cell receptor beta chain. Antigen unknown. After isolation, RNA underwent reverse transcription to generate cDNA as the sequencing template. Sequencing was performed with immunoSEQ multiplex PCR; in TCRdb, only in-frame clones are kept and a portion is missing. Among 110,000 to 150,000 clones listed, about 51% were seen once. Sorting separated CD4+ and CD8+ T cells out of PBMCs. The data were taken from a study of CD8+ T cells in alopecia areata. Study summary: At a dose of 5 to 10 mg twice daily, oral tofacitinib was given to treated patients. Tofacitinib exposure lasted 6 to 18 months, followed by 6 months off drug. Study-wide results and caveats: In lesional scalp, particularly from alopecia totalis/universalis, clonality was higher than in normal scalp.

The V gene's germline CDR1 is SQVTM and CDR2 ANQGSEA. The CDR3 is 11 residues long. The starting material was CD4+ T cells sorted from blood, obtained at week 0. The source is a human donor with alopecia areata. The chain combines TRBV29-1 with TRBJ1-3; D gene unclear. The CDR3 sequence is CLAEAGNTIYF. For the CDR3, the DNA is TGCCTGGCTGAGGCCGGAAACACCATATATTTT.